This record looks at one T cell receptor (beta chain) sequence and its context. Its antigen is still unknown. The sample originates from a study of beta chain features in type 1 diabetes. Study-level results: Cells with high TCR expression could be over-represented when cDNA is sequenced.

The authors sorted CD4+ naive, central memory, regulatory and stem cell-like memory cells via CD45RO/CCR7/CD25/CD127/CD95/CD27. Sequencing targeted expressed TCRB transcripts, as all isolated RNA had been reverse transcribed. Naive, central memory and regulatory T cell samples averaged about 3.6 million immunoSEQ reads each. TCRdb keeps only in-frame clones here, not all; method: immunoSEQ multiplex PCR. The table records over 700,000 clones, 17% of them present only once. The source of this sequence is a woman between 18 and 29 years old in good health. The specimen sequenced was naive CD4+ T cells from blood.

The CDR3: CASSPGTSGSTGELFF. The CDR3 bases are TGTGCCAGCAGCCCCGGGACTAGCGGGAGCACAGGGGAGCTGTTTTTT. The chain joins TRBV6-6 to TRBJ2-2; TRBD2 agrees at 14 bases. CDR3 size: 16 residues. Trimming removed 6 bases from V and 8 bases from J; junction bases left unmatched: 8. Germline V gene data show CDR1 as MNHNY and CDR2 as SVGAGI (reference sequence).